What follows are 11 T cell receptor beta chains derived from one specimen sequenced in a study of cytomegalovirus exposure and HLA in healthy donors. The primer mix had 60 Vbeta and 13 Jbeta primers. This table comes from immunoSEQ multiplex PCR, and its TCRdb copy is limited to in-frame clones, with some not included. The sample yields roughly 150,000 clones, roughly 79% seen once. Sequences were obtained from PBMCs. The source is a woman aged 35 to 49 in good health and CMV-seronegative.

V usage is TRBV7-8 and J usage is TRBJ2-1; 8 bases align to TRBD1. Germline CDR1 SGHVS, CDR2 FQNEAQ. The CDR3 is 18 amino acids. V lost 0 bases and J lost 6; bases outside the gene matches: 13. The CDR3: CASSLAGPGGRGRNEQFF. The DNA for the CDR3 is TGTGCCAGCAGCTTAGCTGGCCCAGGGGGCAGGGGTCGCAATGAGCAGTTCTTC.

This chain joins TRBV6-1 and TRBJ1-5, with D perhaps matching TRBD1 (6 bases). V was trimmed by 7 bases and J by 4 bases, leaving 14 bases between them. Germline V gene data show CDR1 as MNHNS and CDR2 as SASEGT. The CDR3 length is 14 residues. The CDR3 nucleotides read TGTGCCAGCATTGATTTAGGGGGAAATCAGCCCCAGCATTTT. This codes for CASIDLGGNQPQHF.

The chain uses TRBV7-9 and TRBJ1-4, with D unresolved. CDR3 length: 14 residues. From germline, CDR1 is SEHNR and CDR2 FQNEAQ (reference sequence). With 2 bases removed from V and 0 bases from J, the gap between germline ends came to 4 bases. CDR3 nucleotides: TGTGCCAGCAGCTTACAGGCAACTAATGAAAAACTGTTTTTT. Its protein product is CASSLQATNEKLFF. Combining the CDR3 with reference TRBV7-9 and TRBJ1-4 gives the whole variable domain DTGVSQNPRHKITKRGQNVTFRCDPISEHNRLYWYRQTLGQGPEFLTYFQNEAQLEKSRLLSDRFSAERPKGSFSTLEIQRTEQGDSAMYLCASSLQATNEKLFFGSGTQLSVL.

V is TRBV5-1 and J is TRBJ2-5; 10 bases agree with TRBD2. The CDR3 is 15 amino acids. Germline lookup yields CDR1 SGHRS and CDR2 YFSETQ. Germline trimming cut 1 base from V and 4 bases from J; bases unmatched to any gene: 4. The CDR3 DNA follows: TGCGCCAGCAGCTTGCAGAAGCGGGAGGGAGAGACCCAGTACTTC. It specifies CASSLQKREGETQYF.

This clone was seen more than once but under ten times. The chain employs TRBV27 and TRBJ1-1; 7 bases map to TRBD1. J gave up 7 bases and V 5 bases, and 7 bases lay outside the gene matches. This CDR3 comprises 13 residues. Germline CDR1 reads MNHEY; CDR2 reads SMNVEV (reference sequence). CDR3 DNA sequence: TGTGCCAGCAGTACGAATAACAGGGGTGAAGCTTTCTTT. It is translated as CASSTNNRGEAFF.

The chain recombines TRBV13 with TRBJ1-2, with D possibly matching TRBD1 (5 bases). Trimming shortened V by 0 bases and J by 4 bases, and 9 bases separated the two germline ends. The germline CDR1 and CDR2 sequences are PRHDT and FYEKMQ (reference sequence). This CDR3 has 14 amino acids. Here the CDR3 DNA reads TGTGCCAGCAGCTTAGGCGGGGGTGCCTATGGCTACACCTTC. This translates into CASSLGGGAYGYTF.

This clone was counted once. The chain carries TRBV7-9 and TRBJ2-1, with D hard to call. V lost 1 base and J 5 bases, leaving 6 bases between the germline ends. The germline V gene has CDR1 SEHNR and CDR2 FQNEAQ (reference sequence). The CDR3 has 13 amino acids. CDR3: CASSLEPDNEQFF. The CDR3 nucleotides are TGTGCCAGCAGCTTAGAGCCTGACAATGAGCAGTTCTTC.

This clone was counted once. V is TRBV4-1 and J is TRBJ2-5; 7 bases map to TRBD1. V was pared by 1 base and J by 5 bases, with 7 bases of the junction left unmatched. The CDR3 has 15 residues. Germline V lookup: CDR1 MGHRA, CDR2 YSYEKL. CDR3 in amino acids: CASSQVETGWETQYF. DNA for the CDR3: TGCGCCAGCAGCCAAGTCGAGACAGGGTGGGAGACCCAGTACTTC.

The chain joins TRBV30 to TRBJ1-4, with D unclear. Germline loops: CDR1 GTSNPN, CDR2 SVGIG (reference sequence). V was trimmed by 1 base and J by 8 bases, leaving 14 bases between them. This CDR3 contains 14 residues. The CDR3 nucleotides are TGTGCCTGGAGTGGGACGTCGAGAGGGGAAAAACTGTTTTTT. This codes for CAWSGTSRGEKLFF. The entire variable domain, with the rest obtained from reference TRBV30 and TRBJ1-4, is as follows: SQTIHQWPATLVQPVGSPLSLECTVEGTSNPNLYWYRQAAGRGLQLLFYSVGIGQISSEVPQNLSASRPQDRQFILSSKKLLLSDSGFYLCAWSGTSRGEKLFFGSGTQLSVL.

The rearrangement joins TRBV7-3 to TRBJ2-1, with D maybe TRBD2 (6 bases). The CDR3 covers 15 residues. Looked up from germline, CDR1 is SGHTA and CDR2 is FQGTGA. V lost 5 bases to trimming and J lost 4 bases, with 15 bases between them. CDR3 in amino acids: CASSAPGLGYNEQFF. CDR3 bases: TGTGCCAGCAGCGCCCCGGGACTCGGATACAATGAGCAGTTCTTC.

This clone came up a few times. The chain carries TRBV11-2 and TRBJ2-1; TRBD2 is a possible D gene (6 bases). The V end was cut by 4 bases, the J end by 4 bases, with 17 bases between. The V gene's germline CDR1 is SGHAT and CDR2 FQNNGV. This CDR3 comprises 16 residues. The CDR3 DNA follows: TGTGCCAGCAGCTACCCTGGGGAGCGGGTATACAATGAGCAGTTCTTC. Encoded protein: CASSYPGERVYNEQFF.